This TCR beta chain was obtained from a study of control samples from healthy donors and cancer patients (dated by TCRdb to the early 2020s). Comments on this clone: There is no known antigen for this receptor. Qualities for individual bases were not recorded, and no much larger clone is one base off.

The library was made by the immunoSEQ multiplex PCR assay. TCRdb re-hosts the immuneACCESS table, in-frame sequences only. Its copies lack some clones; in the studies checked, an unresolved V gene accounts for under half of them, and the cause for the rest is not known. This sample holds some 45,000 clones; approximately 87% were observed only once. Clones ranked in the top ten supply about 50% of the sample. The CDR3 numbers 15 residues from cysteine through phenylalanine. The kept DNA is CDR3 alone, 45 bases in frame from the first base. CDR1 and CDR2 are read off the germline V gene as MNHEY and SVGAGI. V gives up 8 bases and J gives up 1 base, and the segment between their germline ends measures 14 bases.

The specimen sequenced was blood. The receptor was isolated from a man aged 55 to 70 in good health. The chain uses TRBV6-5 and TRBJ2-2; a confident D gene designation cannot be given. The CDR3 reads CASRLGRMNTGELFF. The nucleotides are TGTGCCAGCCGGTTAGGCAGGATGAACACCGGGGAGCTGTTTTTT.